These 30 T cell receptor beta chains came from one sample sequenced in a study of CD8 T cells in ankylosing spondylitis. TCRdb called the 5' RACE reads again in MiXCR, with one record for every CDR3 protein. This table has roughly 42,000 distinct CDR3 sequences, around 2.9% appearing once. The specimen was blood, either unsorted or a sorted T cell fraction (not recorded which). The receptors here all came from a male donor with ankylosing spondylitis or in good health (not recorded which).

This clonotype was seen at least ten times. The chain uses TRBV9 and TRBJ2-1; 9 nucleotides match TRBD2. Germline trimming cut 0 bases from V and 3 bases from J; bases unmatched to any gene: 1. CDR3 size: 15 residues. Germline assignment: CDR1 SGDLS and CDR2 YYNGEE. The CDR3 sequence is CASSVGTSDYNEQFF. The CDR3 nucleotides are TGTGCCAGCAGCGTAGGGACTAGCGACTACAATGAGCAGTTCTTC. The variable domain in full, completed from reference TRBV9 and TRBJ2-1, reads DSGVTQTPKHLITATGQRVTLRCSPRSGDLSVYWYQQSLDQGLQFLIQYYNGEERAKGNILERFSAQQFPDLHSELNLSSLELGDSALYFCASSVGTSDYNEQFFGPGTRLTVL.

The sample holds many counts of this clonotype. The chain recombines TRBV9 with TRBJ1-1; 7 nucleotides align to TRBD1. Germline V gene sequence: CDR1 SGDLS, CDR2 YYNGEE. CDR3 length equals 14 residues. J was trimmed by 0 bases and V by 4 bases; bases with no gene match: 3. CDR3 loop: CASSPTGVNTEAFF. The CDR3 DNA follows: TGTGCCAGCAGCCCTACAGGGGTGAACACTGAAGCTTTCTTT.

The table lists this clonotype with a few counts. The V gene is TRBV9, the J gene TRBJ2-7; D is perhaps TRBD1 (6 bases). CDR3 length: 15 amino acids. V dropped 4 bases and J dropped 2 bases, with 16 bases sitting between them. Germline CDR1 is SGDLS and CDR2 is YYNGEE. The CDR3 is CASSPRGTGPYEQYF. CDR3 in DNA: TGTGCCAGCAGCCCTCGGGGAACAGGGCCCTACGAGCAGTACTTC.

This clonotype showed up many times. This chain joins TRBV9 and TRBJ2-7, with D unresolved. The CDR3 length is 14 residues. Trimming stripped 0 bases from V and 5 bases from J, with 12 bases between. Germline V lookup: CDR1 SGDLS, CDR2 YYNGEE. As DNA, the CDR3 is TGTGCCAGCAGCGTAGGGTCGGCGTGGAACGAGCAGTACTTC. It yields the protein CASSVGSAWNEQYF.

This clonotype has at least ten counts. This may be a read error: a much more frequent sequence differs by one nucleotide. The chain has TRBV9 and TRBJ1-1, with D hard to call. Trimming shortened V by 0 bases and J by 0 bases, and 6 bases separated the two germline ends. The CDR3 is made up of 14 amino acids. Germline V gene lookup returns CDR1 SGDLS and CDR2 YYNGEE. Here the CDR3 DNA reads TGTGCCAGCAGCGTAGTGGGGATGAACACTGAAGCTTTCTTT. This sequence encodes CASSVVGMNTEAFF.

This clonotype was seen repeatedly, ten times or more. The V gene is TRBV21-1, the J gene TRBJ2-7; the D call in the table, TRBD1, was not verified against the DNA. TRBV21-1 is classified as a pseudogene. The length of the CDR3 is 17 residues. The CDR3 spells CASSKRPGQAFSYEQYF. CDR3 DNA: TGTGCCAGCAGCAAAAGGCCTGGACAGGCCTTCTCCTACGAGCAGTACTTC.

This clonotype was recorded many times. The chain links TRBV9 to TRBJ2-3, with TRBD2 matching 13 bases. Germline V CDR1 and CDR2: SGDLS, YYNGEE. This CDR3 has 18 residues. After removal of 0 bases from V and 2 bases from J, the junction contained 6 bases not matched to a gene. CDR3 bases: TGTGCCAGCAGCGTAGCGCGGACTAGCGGGAGCCTCACAGATACGCAGTATTTT. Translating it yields CASSVARTSGSLTDTQYF.

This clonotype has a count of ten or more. CDR3 DNA: TGTGCCAGCAGCGCCACAGGGGGATTCTCCTACGAGCAGTACTTC. This sequence encodes CASSATGGFSYEQYF. The genes are TRBV9 and TRBJ2-7; 8 bases agree with TRBD1. This CDR3 comprises 15 residues. With 3 bases clipped from V and 0 bases from J, the junction kept 5 bases outside the gene matches. CDR1 SGDLS and CDR2 YYNGEE come from the germline V gene.

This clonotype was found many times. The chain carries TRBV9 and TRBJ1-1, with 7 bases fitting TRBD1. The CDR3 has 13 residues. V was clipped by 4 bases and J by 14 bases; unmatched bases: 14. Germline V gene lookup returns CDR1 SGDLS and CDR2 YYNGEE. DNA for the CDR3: TGTGCCAGCAGCCTTGGGGACGGGACAGAAACCTTCTTT. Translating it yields CASSLGDGTETFF.

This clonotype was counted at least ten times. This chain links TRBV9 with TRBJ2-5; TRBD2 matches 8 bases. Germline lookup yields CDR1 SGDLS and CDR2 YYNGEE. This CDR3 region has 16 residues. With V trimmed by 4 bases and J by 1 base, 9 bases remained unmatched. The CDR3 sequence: CASSQGAGRGQETQYF. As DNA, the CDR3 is TGTGCCAGCAGCCAAGGGGCCGGGAGGGGCCAAGAGACCCAGTACTTC.

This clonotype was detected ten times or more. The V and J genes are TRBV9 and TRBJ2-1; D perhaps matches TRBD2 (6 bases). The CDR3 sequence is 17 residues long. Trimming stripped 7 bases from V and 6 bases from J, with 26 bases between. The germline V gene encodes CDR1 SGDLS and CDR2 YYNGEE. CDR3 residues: CASGSPTGTEMVNEQFF. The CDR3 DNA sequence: TGTGCCAGCGGCTCCCCGACCGGGACTGAAATGGTCAATGAGCAGTTCTTC. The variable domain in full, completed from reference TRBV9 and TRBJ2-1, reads DSGVTQTPKHLITATGQRVTLRCSPRSGDLSVYWYQQSLDQGLQFLIQYYNGEERAKGNILERFSAQQFPDLHSELNLSSLELGDSALYFCASGSPTGTEMVNEQFFGPGTRLTVL.

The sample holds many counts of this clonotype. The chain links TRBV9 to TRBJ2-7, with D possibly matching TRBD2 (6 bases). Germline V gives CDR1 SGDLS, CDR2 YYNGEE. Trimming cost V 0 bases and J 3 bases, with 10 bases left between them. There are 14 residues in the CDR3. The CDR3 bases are TGTGCCAGCAGCGTAGCTACGGGGGACTACGAGCAGTACTTC. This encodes CASSVATGDYEQYF.

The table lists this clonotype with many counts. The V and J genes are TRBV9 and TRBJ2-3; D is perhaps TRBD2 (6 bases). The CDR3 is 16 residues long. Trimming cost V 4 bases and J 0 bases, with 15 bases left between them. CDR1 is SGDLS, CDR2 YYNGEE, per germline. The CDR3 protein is CASSPNSGASTDTQYF. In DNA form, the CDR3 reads TGTGCCAGCAGCCCCAATAGCGGAGCCAGCACAGATACGCAGTATTTT.

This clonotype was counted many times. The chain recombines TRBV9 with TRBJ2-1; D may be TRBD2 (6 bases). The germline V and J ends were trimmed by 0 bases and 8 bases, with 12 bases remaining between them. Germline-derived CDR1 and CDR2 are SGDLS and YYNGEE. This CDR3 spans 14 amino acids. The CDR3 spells CASSVAETRYEQFF. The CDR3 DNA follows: TGTGCCAGCAGCGTAGCTGAGACTAGATATGAGCAGTTCTTC.

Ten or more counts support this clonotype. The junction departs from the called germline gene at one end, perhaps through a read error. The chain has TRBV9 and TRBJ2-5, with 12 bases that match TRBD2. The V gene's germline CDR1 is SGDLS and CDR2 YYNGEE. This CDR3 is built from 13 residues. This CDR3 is CASSAATSGGEVF. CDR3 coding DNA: TGTGCCAGCAGCGCCGCGACTAGCGGGGGAGAAGTCTTC. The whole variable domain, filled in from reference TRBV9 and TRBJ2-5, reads DSGVTQTPKHLITATGQRVTLRCSPRSGDLSVYWYQQSLDQGLQFLIQYYNGEERAKGNILERFSAQQFPDLHSELNLSSLELGDSALYFCASSAATSGGEVFGPGTRLLVL.

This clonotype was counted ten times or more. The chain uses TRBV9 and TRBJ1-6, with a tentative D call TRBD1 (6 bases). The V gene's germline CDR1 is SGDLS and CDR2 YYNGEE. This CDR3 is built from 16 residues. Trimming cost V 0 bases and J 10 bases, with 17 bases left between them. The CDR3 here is CASSVGGNRVSSPLHF. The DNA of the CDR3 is TGTGCCAGCAGCGTAGGAGGGAACAGGGTTTCATCACCCCTCCACTTT.

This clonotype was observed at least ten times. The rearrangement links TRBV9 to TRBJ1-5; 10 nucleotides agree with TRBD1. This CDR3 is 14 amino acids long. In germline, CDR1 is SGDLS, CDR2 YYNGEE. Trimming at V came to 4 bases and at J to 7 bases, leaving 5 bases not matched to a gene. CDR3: CASSFGQGGQPQHF. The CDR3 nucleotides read TGTGCCAGCAGCTTTGGACAGGGGGGACAGCCCCAGCATTTT. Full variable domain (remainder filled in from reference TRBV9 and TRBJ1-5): DSGVTQTPKHLITATGQRVTLRCSPRSGDLSVYWYQQSLDQGLQFLIQYYNGEERAKGNILERFSAQQFPDLHSELNLSSLELGDSALYFCASSFGQGGQPQHFGDGTRLSIL.

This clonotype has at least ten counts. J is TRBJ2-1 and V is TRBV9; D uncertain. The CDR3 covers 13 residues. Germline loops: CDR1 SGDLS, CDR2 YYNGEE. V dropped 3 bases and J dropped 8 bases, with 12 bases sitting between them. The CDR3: CASSGSPLDEQFF. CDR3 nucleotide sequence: TGTGCCAGCAGCGGGAGCCCGTTGGATGAGCAGTTCTTC.

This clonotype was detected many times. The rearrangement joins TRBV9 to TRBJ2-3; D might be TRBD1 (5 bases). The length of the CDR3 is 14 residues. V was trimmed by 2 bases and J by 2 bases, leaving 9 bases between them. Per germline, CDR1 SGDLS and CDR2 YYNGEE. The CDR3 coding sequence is TGTGCCAGCAGCGTCAGGGAACTCACAGATACGCAGTATTTT. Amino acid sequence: CASSVRELTDTQYF.

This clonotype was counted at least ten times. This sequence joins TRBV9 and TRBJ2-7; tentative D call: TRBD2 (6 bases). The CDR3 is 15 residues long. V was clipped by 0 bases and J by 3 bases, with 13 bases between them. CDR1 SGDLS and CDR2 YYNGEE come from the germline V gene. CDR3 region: CASSVDWAGRYEQYF. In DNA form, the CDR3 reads TGTGCCAGCAGCGTAGATTGGGCGGGACGCTACGAGCAGTACTTC.

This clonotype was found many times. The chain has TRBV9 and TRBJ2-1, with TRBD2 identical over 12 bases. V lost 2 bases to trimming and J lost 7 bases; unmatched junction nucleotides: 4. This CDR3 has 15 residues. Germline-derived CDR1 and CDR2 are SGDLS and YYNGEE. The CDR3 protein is CASSVLAGGTNEQFF. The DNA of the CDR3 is TGTGCCAGCAGCGTGCTAGCGGGAGGGACGAATGAGCAGTTCTTC. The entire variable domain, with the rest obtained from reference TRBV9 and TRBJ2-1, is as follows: DSGVTQTPKHLITATGQRVTLRCSPRSGDLSVYWYQQSLDQGLQFLIQYYNGEERAKGNILERFSAQQFPDLHSELNLSSLELGDSALYFCASSVLAGGTNEQFFGPGTRLTVL.

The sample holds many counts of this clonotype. CDR3 protein: CASSSTLDRGGKNIQYF. For the CDR3, the DNA is TGTGCCAGCAGCTCCACACTGGACAGGGGAGGCAAAAACATTCAGTACTTC. The genes are TRBV9 and TRBJ2-4, with 9 bases lining up with TRBD1. From germline, CDR1 is SGDLS and CDR2 YYNGEE. The V and J ends lost 4 bases and 3 bases, in that order; junction bases with no gene match: 11. The CDR3 length is 17 residues.

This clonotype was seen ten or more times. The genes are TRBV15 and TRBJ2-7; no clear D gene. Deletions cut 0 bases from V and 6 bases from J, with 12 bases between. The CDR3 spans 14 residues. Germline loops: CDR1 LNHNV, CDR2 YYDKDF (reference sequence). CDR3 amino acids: CATSRDPTVSEQYF. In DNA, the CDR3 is TGTGCCACCAGCAGAGATCCCACAGTATCCGAGCAGTACTTC.

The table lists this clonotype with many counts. The CDR3 region has the DNA TGTGCCAGCTCTACCGAGGCAGATACGCAGTATTTT. Translating it yields CASSTEADTQYF. This sequence joins TRBV9 and TRBJ2-3; D is ambiguous. CDR3 length: 12 amino acids. CDR1 SGDLS and CDR2 YYNGEE come from the germline V gene. V gave up 7 bases and J gave up 4 bases, with 10 bases separating them.

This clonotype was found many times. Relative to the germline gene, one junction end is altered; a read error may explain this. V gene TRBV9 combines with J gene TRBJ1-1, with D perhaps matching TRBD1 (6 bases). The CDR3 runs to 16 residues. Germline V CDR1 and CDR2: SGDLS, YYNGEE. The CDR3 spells CASSAKRRAGGTEVFF. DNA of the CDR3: TGTGCCAGCAGCGCAAAGAGAAGGGCCGGGGGCACTGAAGTTTTCTTT.

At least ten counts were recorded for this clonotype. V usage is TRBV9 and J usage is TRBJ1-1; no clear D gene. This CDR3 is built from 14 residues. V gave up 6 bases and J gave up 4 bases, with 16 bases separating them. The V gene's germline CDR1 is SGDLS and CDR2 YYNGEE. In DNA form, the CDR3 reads TGTGCCAGCACCGACAAGGAGGTAGGCACTGAAGCTTTCTTT. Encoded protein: CASTDKEVGTEAFF. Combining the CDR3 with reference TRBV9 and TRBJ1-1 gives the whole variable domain DSGVTQTPKHLITATGQRVTLRCSPRSGDLSVYWYQQSLDQGLQFLIQYYNGEERAKGNILERFSAQQFPDLHSELNLSSLELGDSALYFCASTDKEVGTEAFFGQGTRLTVV.

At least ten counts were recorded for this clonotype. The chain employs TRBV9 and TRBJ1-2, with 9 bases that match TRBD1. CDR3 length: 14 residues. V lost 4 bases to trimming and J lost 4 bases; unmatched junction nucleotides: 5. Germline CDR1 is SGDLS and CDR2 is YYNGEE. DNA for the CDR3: TGTGCCAGCAGCCCAACAGGGGGCAGCTATGGCTACACCTTC. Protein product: CASSPTGGSYGYTF. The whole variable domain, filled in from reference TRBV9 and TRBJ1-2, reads DSGVTQTPKHLITATGQRVTLRCSPRSGDLSVYWYQQSLDQGLQFLIQYYNGEERAKGNILERFSAQQFPDLHSELNLSSLELGDSALYFCASSPTGGSYGYTFGSGTRLTVV.

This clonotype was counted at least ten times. DNA of the CDR3: TGTGCCAGCAGCGTAAGGGACAGGGGGCGCCTCAGCATTCAGTACTTC. Encoded protein: CASSVRDRGRLSIQYF. The chain links TRBV9 to TRBJ2-4, with 12 bases matching TRBD1. J lost 9 bases, V lost 1 base, and 8 bases had no gene match. The CDR3 contains 16 residues. Germline V gene sequence: CDR1 SGDLS, CDR2 YYNGEE.

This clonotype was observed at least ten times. CDR3 protein: CASSVAGIETQYF. The DNA for the CDR3 is TGTGCCAGCAGCGTAGCCGGTATAGAGACCCAGTACTTC. V and J are TRBV9 and TRBJ2-5; D gene uncertain. V dropped 0 bases and J dropped 4 bases, with 7 bases sitting between them. The V gene's germline CDR1 is SGDLS and CDR2 YYNGEE. This CDR3 comprises 13 residues.

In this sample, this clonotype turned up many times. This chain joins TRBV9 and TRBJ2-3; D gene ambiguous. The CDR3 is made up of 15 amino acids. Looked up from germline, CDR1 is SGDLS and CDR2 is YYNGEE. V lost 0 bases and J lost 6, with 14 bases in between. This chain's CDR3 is CASSVVGGPSDTQYF. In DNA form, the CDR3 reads TGTGCCAGCAGCGTAGTTGGCGGACCCTCCGATACGCAGTATTTT.